The rows below give T cell receptor beta chains drawn from one sample of a study of beta chain features in type 1 diabetes. Sequencing was performed with immunoSEQ multiplex PCR; in TCRdb, only in-frame clones are kept and a portion is missing. The sample contains hundreds of thousands of clones, roughly an eighth of which appear only once. Sequencing input: naive CD4+ T cells from blood. The receptors were sampled from a man younger than 30 with type 1 diabetes. Each CDR3 is given with its conserved first and last residue. The D gene is left open where the match is weak. Clone size is stated in some rows and not others, as once, few, many or a class when expanded.

d_gene	abundance	v_gene	j_gene	CDR3nt	CDR3aa
NA	NA	TRBV5-1	TRBJ2-5	TGCGCCAGCAGCTTATCGGCGCTACCTCAAGAGACCCAGTACTTC	CASSLSALPQETQYF
TRBD2	few	TRBV18	TRBJ2-1	TGTGCCAGCTCACCACCCGGGACTAGGAACAATGAGCAGTTCTTC	CASSPPGTRNNEQFF
NA	NA	TRBV11-2	TRBJ2-7	TGTGCCAGCAGCTTAGCGGGAGCTGACGAGCAGTACTTC	CASSLAGADEQYF
TRBD1	NA	TRBV9	TRBJ2-1	TGTGCCAGCAGCGTAACAGGGGGCATTGGCAATGAGCAGTTCTTC	CASSVTGGIGNEQFF
NA	NA	TRBV30	TRBJ1-6	TGTGCCTGGAGTTTACCGCGGGGGAATTCACCCCTCCACTTT	CAWSLPRGNSPLHF
NA	few	TRBV7-2	TRBJ1-6	TGTGCCAGCAGCTTAGAGAGTTCACCCCTCCACTTT	CASSLESSPLHF
TRBD2	few	TRBV29-1	TRBJ2-3	TGCAGCGCTAATAGCGGGGGGGGCACAGATACGCAGTATTTT	CSANSGGGTDTQYF
NA	NA	TRBV7-9	TRBJ1-2	TGTGCCAGCAGCTTAGGAGTAGGGCATCCAGGTGGCTACACCTTC	CASSLGVGHPGGYTF
NA	few	TRBV19	TRBJ2-5	TGTGCCAGTAGTACCGGGATCGTTAAGAGGGAGACCCAGTACTTC	CASSTGIVKRETQYF
TRBD2	few	TRBV5-4	TRBJ2-3	TGTGCCAGCAGGGGAAGCGGGAGAAACACAGATACGCAGTATTTT	CASRGSGRNTDTQYF